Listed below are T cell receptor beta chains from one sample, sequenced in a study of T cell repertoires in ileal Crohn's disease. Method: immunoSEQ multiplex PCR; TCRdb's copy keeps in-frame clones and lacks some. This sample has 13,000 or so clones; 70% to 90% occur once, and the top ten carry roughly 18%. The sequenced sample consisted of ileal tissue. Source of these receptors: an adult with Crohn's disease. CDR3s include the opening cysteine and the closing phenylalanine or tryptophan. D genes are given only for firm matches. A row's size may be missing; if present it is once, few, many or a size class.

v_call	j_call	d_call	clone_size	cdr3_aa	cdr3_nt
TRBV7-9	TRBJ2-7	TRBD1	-	CASSSTGARHEQYF	TGTGCCAGCAGCTCGACAGGGGCGCGTCACGAGCAGTACTTC
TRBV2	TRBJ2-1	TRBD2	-	CASWTSGRDSYNEQFF	TGTGCCAGCTGGACTAGCGGGAGGGACTCCTACAATGAGCAGTTCTTC
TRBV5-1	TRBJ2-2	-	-	CASSSDRGGELFF	TGCGCCAGCAGCTCTGACAGAGGCGGGGAGCTGTTTTTT
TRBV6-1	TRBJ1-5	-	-	CAGILQGRPNQPQHF	TGTGCCGGCATACTACAGGGTCGACCCAATCAGCCCCAGCATTTT
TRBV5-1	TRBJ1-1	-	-	CASSFGHNTEAFF	TGCGCCAGCAGCTTCGGACATAACACTGAAGCTTTCTTT
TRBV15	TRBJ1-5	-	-	CATSRDPGSNQPQHF	TGTGCCACCAGCAGAGATCCGGGTAGCAATCAGCCCCAGCATTTT
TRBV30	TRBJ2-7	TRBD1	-	CAWRLPDRGVSYEQYF	TGTGCCTGGAGATTACCCGACAGGGGGGTTTCCTACGAGCAGTACTTC
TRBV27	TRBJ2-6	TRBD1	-	CASSVGQGMGANVLTF	TGTGCCAGCAGTGTGGGACAGGGGATGGGGGCCAACGTCCTGACTTTC
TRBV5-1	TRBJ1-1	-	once	CASSLRESNTEAFF	TGCGCCAGCAGCTTGCGTGAGTCGAACACTGAAGCTTTCTTT
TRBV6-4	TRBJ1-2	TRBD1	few	CASSDAPGKGGAGGYTF	TGTGCCAGCAGTGACGCTCCCGGTAAAGGGGGCGCTGGGGGCTACACCTTC
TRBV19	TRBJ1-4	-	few	CASSIGRQNTEKLFF	TGTGCCAGTAGTATAGGACGACAGAATACGGAAAAACTGTTTTTT
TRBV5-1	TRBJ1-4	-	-	CASSLGGEARGGELFF	TGCGCCAGCAGCTTGGGGGGCGAGGCCCGAGGTGGGGAACTGTTTTTT
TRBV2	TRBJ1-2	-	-	CASSGSTGNGYTF	TGTGCCAGCAGCGGTAGTACAGGGAATGGCTACACCTTC
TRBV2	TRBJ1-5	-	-	CASSLDRNQPQHF	TGTGCCAGCAGCCTAGACAGGAATCAGCCCCAGCATTTT
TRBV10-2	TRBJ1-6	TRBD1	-	CASSPGQDNSPLHF	TGCGCCAGCAGTCCCGGACAGGATAATTCACCCCTCCACTTT